These 28 T cell receptor beta chains came from one sample sequenced in a study of blood T cell repertoires in COVID-19. Produced via immunoSEQ multiplex PCR; TCRdb's table is partial and in-frame only. The sample consists of fewer than 40,000 clones, more than 80% of them appearing once. The sample was peripheral blood. These receptors were taken from a woman aged 40 to 49 with active or convalescent COVID-19.

As to this clone: Its ends do not fully match the called genes, so a read error is possible. The chain joins TRBV7-7 to TRBJ1-4, with a tentative D call TRBD1 (5 bases). The germline V gene encodes CDR1 SSHAT and CDR2 FNYEAQ (reference sequence). The length of the CDR3 is 15 residues. This CDR3 is CASSLRQTTNEKLFF. DNA for the CDR3: TGTGCTAGCAGCCTCAGACAGACAACTAATGAAAAACTGTTTTTT. The whole variable domain, filled in from reference TRBV7-7 and TRBJ1-4, reads GAGVSQSPRYKVTKRGQDVTLRCDPISSHATLYWYQQALGQGPEFLTYFNYEAQPDKSGLPSDRFSAERPEGSISTLTIQRTEQRDSAMYRCASSLRQTTNEKLFFGSGTQLSVL.

The V gene is TRBV20-1, the J gene TRBJ2-5; D is uncertain. The ends were cut back, 7 bases at V and 2 bases at J, with 5 bases in the middle. Germline V gene sequence: CDR1 DFQATT, CDR2 SNEGSKA (reference sequence). The CDR3 length is 10 residues. CDR3 coding DNA: TGCAGTGTTATTCAAGAGACCCAGTACTTC. It codes for CSVIQETQYF.

CDR3 in DNA: TGTGCCAGTAGTCAACAGGACGGGAGCACTGAAGCTTTCTTT. Translation gives CASSQQDGSTEAFF. The chain uses TRBV19 and TRBJ1-1, with D possibly matching TRBD1 (5 bases). The ends were cut back, 5 bases at V and 4 bases at J, with 14 bases in the middle. CDR3 length equals 14 residues. Looked up from germline, CDR1 is LNHDA and CDR2 is SQIVND (reference sequence). The whole variable domain, filled in from reference TRBV19 and TRBJ1-1, reads DGGITQSPKYLFRKEGQNVTLSCEQNLNHDAMYWYRQDPGQGLRLIYYSQIVNDFQKGDIAEGYSVSREKKESFPLTVTSAQKNPTAFYLCASSQQDGSTEAFFGQGTRLTVV.

This clone was seen a few times. The chain recombines TRBV6-2 or TRBV6-3 with TRBJ1-5; 11 nucleotides match TRBD1. V lost 5 bases, J lost 6 bases, and 9 bases stayed unmatched. Germline values: CDR1 MNHEY, CDR2 SVGEGT. This CDR3 region has 16 residues. DNA for the CDR3: TGTGCCAGCAGTCGGTGGACAGGGGGCGACGGTCAGCCCCAGCATTTT. Translation: CASSRWTGGDGQPQHF.

This chain uses TRBV5-1 with TRBJ1-5, with TRBD1 as a possible D gene (5 bases). V dropped 2 bases and J dropped 0 bases, with 15 bases sitting between them. Germline lookup yields CDR1 SGHRS and CDR2 YFSETQ. The CDR3 contains 17 residues. The CDR3 here is CASSLTTGSYSNQPQHF. DNA of the CDR3: TGCGCCAGCAGCTTAACAACAGGCAGCTATAGCAATCAGCCCCAGCATTTT.

The chain couples TRBV7-9 to TRBJ2-5; D uncertain. Trimming removed 1 base at V and 1 base at J, with 13 bases between. The CDR3 totals 16 residues. Per germline, CDR1 SEHNR and CDR2 FQNEAQ (reference sequence). CDR3 in DNA: TGTGCCAGCAGCTTAGGGCAGGCAATAATCCAAGAGACCCAGTACTTC. Residues: CASSLGQAIIQETQYF.

In this sample, this clone turned up once. The gene calls are TRBV9 and TRBJ2-5; D is perhaps TRBD1 (5 bases). V lost 6 bases and J 5 bases, leaving 17 bases between the germline ends. CDR3 length: 14 residues. Per germline, CDR1 SGDLS and CDR2 YYNGEE. CDR3 loop: CASTPRVAWETQYF. The CDR3 DNA reads as TGTGCCAGCACCCCCAGGGTCGCGTGGGAGACCCAGTACTTC.

The CDR3 nucleotides are TGTGCCAGCAGCCAAGATCGGGTCGGACGACAGTCTAACTATGGCTACACCTTC. Amino acids: CASSQDRVGRQSNYGYTF. This chain uses TRBV4-2 with TRBJ1-2; possibly TRBD1 for D (5 bases). Germline CDR1 LGHNA, CDR2 YNFKEQ. The CDR3 is 18 amino acids. Trimming pared 0 bases from V and 0 bases from J, leaving 17 bases between.

A note on this clone: An end of the junction differs from the germline gene, which may be a read error. The chain combines TRBV6-5 with TRBJ1-2; 8 bases agree with TRBD1. The CDR3 loop spans 11 amino acids. Looked up from germline, CDR1 is MNHEY and CDR2 is SVGAGI. The CDR3 nucleotides are TGTGCCAGCAGTTATTCGGGACAGGCCTACTTC. It codes for CASSYSGQAYF.

The chain employs TRBV27 and TRBJ1-4, with D unresolved. Germline V CDR1 and CDR2: MNHEY, SMNVEV (reference sequence). The CDR3 is 15 amino acids. V shed 6 bases and J shed 2 bases, with 13 bases lying between them. CDR3 bases: TGTGCCAGCAGGCTAGGCCCACATACTAATGAAAAACTGTTTTTT. Translation: CASRLGPHTNEKLFF.

The rearrangement links TRBV3-1 (or the pseudogene TRBV3-2) to TRBJ2-3, with a possible D match to TRBD2 (7 bases). This CDR3 is built from 16 residues. V lost 0 bases and J lost 2, with 12 bases in between. Germline CDR1 LGHDT, CDR2 YNNKEL (reference sequence). The CDR3 region is CASSQEGGGLTDTQYF. CDR3 bases: TGTGCCAGCAGCCAAGAGGGAGGGGGTCTCACAGATACGCAGTATTTT.

CDR3 coding DNA: TGTGCCAGCAGTTCCGGGGGTGCGGGCTCTGGAAACACCATATATTTT. It encodes CASSSGGAGSGNTIYF. This chain connects TRBV28 to TRBJ1-3, with D tentatively TRBD1 (5 bases). The CDR3 contains 16 residues. V was clipped by 4 bases and J by 0 bases, with 13 bases between them. CDR1 and CDR2 (germline): MDHEN, SYDVKM.

This sequence joins TRBV5-1 and TRBJ2-7, with 9 bases aligning to TRBD1. Losses at the gene ends were 4 bases for V and 1 base for J; bases not matched to a gene: 6. The CDR3 has 15 residues. CDR1 and CDR2 (germline): SGHRS, YFSETQ. CDR3 residues: CASSQVDRGSYEQYF. CDR3 sequence (DNA): TGCGCCAGCAGCCAGGTGGACAGGGGATCCTACGAGCAGTACTTC.

This clone was observed a few times. The chain recombines TRBV6-5 with TRBJ2-3, with D perhaps matching TRBD1 (5 bases). Per germline, CDR1 MNHEY and CDR2 SVGAGI. There are 16 residues in the CDR3. The ends were cut back, 2 bases at V and 2 bases at J, with 14 bases in the middle. CDR3 loop: CASSYGAGSSTDTQYF. The CDR3, as DNA: TGTGCCAGCAGTTACGGGGCAGGTTCATCCACAGATACGCAGTATTTT.

V is TRBV6-5 and J is TRBJ1-2; D call uncertain. This CDR3 spans 14 amino acids. The germline V gene encodes CDR1 MNHEY and CDR2 SVGAGI. With 6 bases removed from V and 0 bases from J, the gap between germline ends came to 11 bases. The CDR3 bases are TGTGCCAGCAGCGGAGGTTCGTCTAACTATGGCTACACCTTC. This codes for CASSGGSSNYGYTF.

V gene TRBV10-3 combines with J gene TRBJ2-2; maybe TRBD2 (6 bases). Deletions cut 4 bases from V and 6 bases from J, with 12 bases between. The germline gives CDR1 ENHRY, CDR2 SYGVKD. The CDR3 consists of 14 residues. The CDR3 region is CAISATSGAGELFF. DNA for the CDR3: TGTGCCATCAGTGCGACTAGTGGGGCCGGGGAGCTGTTTTTT.

The chain employs TRBV4-1 and TRBJ2-7, with TRBD2 identical over 8 bases. The CDR3 spans 18 residues. V lost 0 bases and J lost 2; bases outside the gene matches: 12. Germline assignment: CDR1 MGHRA and CDR2 YSYEKL. The CDR3: CASSQDSTASGSTYEQYF. The CDR3 coding sequence is TGCGCCAGCAGCCAAGATAGCACGGCTAGCGGGTCAACCTACGAGCAGTACTTC.

This chain connects TRBV5-8 to TRBJ2-7; 15 bases fit TRBD2. V shed 4 bases and J 6 bases; nucleotides not matched to a gene: 11. The CDR3 totals 17 residues. Germline V lookup: CDR1 SGHTS, CDR2 YDEGEE. CDR3 sequence: CASSPGLAGGYRSEQYF. CDR3 sequence (DNA): TGTGCCAGCAGCCCGGGACTAGCGGGAGGCTATCGTAGCGAGCAGTACTTC.

The rearrangement uses TRBV4-3 and TRBJ2-1; the match to TRBD1 covers 8 bases. The V gene end was trimmed by 0 bases and the J gene end by 9 bases; junction bases not matched to a gene: 16. The CDR3 covers 18 residues. Germline lookup yields CDR1 LGHNA and CDR2 YSLEER. The CDR3 spells CASSQDRTGSASMGEQFF. CDR3 DNA sequence: TGCGCCAGCAGCCAAGATCGGACAGGGTCCGCTTCTATGGGTGAGCAGTTCTTC.

This clone has just a few counts. The chain carries TRBV10-3 and TRBJ1-3; tentative D call: TRBD1 (6 bases). The V end was cut by 10 bases, the J end by 2 bases, with 18 bases between. CDR1 and CDR2 (germline): ENHRY, SYGVKD. This CDR3 has 15 amino acids. The CDR3, as DNA: TGTGCCACCGGAGGTTCAGGGGCACCTGGAAACACCATATATTTT. Translating it yields CATGGSGAPGNTIYF.

This chain joins TRBV29-1 and TRBJ1-4; D not certain. The ends were cut back, 6 bases at V and 8 bases at J, with 13 bases in the middle. From germline, CDR1 is SQVTM and CDR2 ANQGSEA. The CDR3 length is 12 residues. The DNA for the CDR3 is TGCAGCGTAGACCCGGGGAAAGAAAAACTGTTTTTT. It codes for CSVDPGKEKLFF.

The J gene is TRBJ1-3, the V gene TRBV20-1; TRBD1 might be the D (6 bases). The CDR3 is 11 amino acids. V was cut by 6 bases and J by 7 bases, with 10 bases left in between. Germline V gene lookup returns CDR1 DFQATT and CDR2 SNEGSKA (reference sequence). The CDR3 region is CSAPRGNTIYF. Here the CDR3 DNA reads TGCAGTGCACCGAGGGGGAACACCATATATTTT.

V is TRBV7-3 and J is TRBJ2-3, with 9 bases lining up with TRBD2. The germline CDR1 and CDR2 sequences are SGHTA and FQGTGA. Trimming removed 5 bases from V and 2 bases from J; junction bases left unmatched: 5. This CDR3 has 15 amino acids. This CDR3 is CASSASSGDTDTQYF. The CDR3 region has the DNA TGTGCCAGCAGCGCCTCTAGCGGGGACACAGATACGCAGTATTTT.

The CDR3 coding sequence is TGTGCCAGCAGCTCTCTTGATAATTCACCCCTCCACTTT. It yields the protein CASSSLDNSPLHF. The J gene is TRBJ1-6, the V gene TRBV7-8; D gene ambiguous. The germline V and J ends were trimmed by 4 bases and 5 bases, with 6 bases remaining between them. The V gene's germline CDR1 is SGHVS and CDR2 FQNEAQ. This CDR3 region has 13 residues. Drawing the rest from reference TRBV7-8 and TRBJ1-6, the complete variable domain is GAGVSQSPRYKVAKRGQDVALRCDPISGHVSLFWYQQALGQGPEFLTYFQNEAQLDKSGLPSDRFFAERPEGSVSTLKIQRTQQEDSAVYLCASSSLDNSPLHFGNGTRLTVT.

The V and J genes are TRBV5-1 and TRBJ2-1; TRBD2 agrees at 9 bases. CDR3 length: 18 residues. Trimming cost V 1 base and J 7 bases; bases outside gene matches: 15. Germline V gene data show CDR1 as SGHRS and CDR2 as YFSETQ. The DNA of the CDR3 is TGCGCCAGCAGCTTGCTCGTCCGGGCGGGGGGGCCGAAGAATGAGCAGTTCTTC. As protein: CASSLLVRAGGPKNEQFF.

This CDR3 reads CASSRTGLAAVDEQFF. CDR3 bases: TGTGCCAGCAGTCGTACGGGACTAGCGGCCGTCGATGAGCAGTTCTTC. V usage is TRBV27 and J usage is TRBJ2-1; 11 positions agree with TRBD2. This CDR3 region has 16 residues. Germline V gene sequence: CDR1 MNHEY, CDR2 SMNVEV (reference sequence). V was clipped by 5 bases and J by 8 bases; unmatched bases: 11.

In regard to this clone: The junction differs from germline at one of its ends, possibly a read error. The rearrangement joins TRBV7-7 to TRBJ2-5; 8 bases line up with TRBD2. The germline gives CDR1 SSHAT, CDR2 FNYEAQ (reference sequence). The CDR3 contains 16 residues. CDR3 protein: CASSLVPAGAGETQYF. CDR3 in DNA: TGTGCTAGCAGCTTAGTTCCAGCGGGGGCCGGAGAGACCCAGTACTTC.

V is TRBV28 and J is TRBJ2-6; D remains ambiguous. This CDR3 is 16 amino acids long. V shed 10 bases and J shed 0 bases, with 16 bases lying between them. Germline CDR1 and CDR2: MDHEN and SYDVKM. CDR3 sequence reads: CATYGSFPSGANVLTF. The CDR3 nucleotides are TGTGCCACCTACGGGTCGTTCCCCTCTGGGGCCAACGTCCTGACTTTC.